A selection of T cell receptor beta chains follows, all from one sample in a study of T cell responses to AZD1222 COVID-19 vaccine. This table comes from immunoSEQ multiplex PCR, and its TCRdb copy is limited to in-frame clones, with some not included. The repertoire holds about 120,000 clones, roughly 85% seen once, with roughly 3.8% in the top ten. This material consisted of peripheral blood, taken on day 0 of MenACWY control vaccination. Source of these receptors: an adult in good health. The CDR3 runs from the conserved cysteine through the conserved F or W. Each record gives: CDR3 protein, CDR3 DNA, V gene, clone size, J gene, D gene. A D gene is named only where the DNA matches it firmly. Size tells how often a clone was seen (once, few, many) or the class of an expanded clone, and some rows leave it out.

CASSVNNYGYTF TGTGCCAGCAGCGTAAATAACTATGGCTACACCTTC TRBV9 . TRBJ1-2 .
CASSYLGQTETQYF TGTGCCAGCAGTTACCTTGGCCAAACAGAGACCCAGTACTTC TRBV6-2/TRBV6-3 . TRBJ2-5 .
CASSPGNSATYEQYF TGTGCCAGCTCACCGGGGAACAGCGCTACCTACGAGCAGTACTTC TRBV18 . TRBJ2-7 .
CASSIPQHVGQNYEQYF TGTGCCAGTAGTATACCCCAACATGTGGGACAGAATTACGAGCAGTACTTC TRBV19 . TRBJ2-7 TRBD1
CASSSNLYSGERAKNIQYF TGTGCCAGCAGCTCCAACCTATACTCGGGAGAAAGGGCCAAAAACATTCAGTACTTC TRBV7-2 . TRBJ2-4 .
CASSSQGARTDTQYF TGTGCCAGCAGCTCACAGGGGGCCAGGACAGATACGCAGTATTTT TRBV3-1/TRBV3-2 . TRBJ2-3 TRBD1
CASSLLPGQNTGELFF TGCGCCAGCAGCTTGCTTCCAGGACAGAACACCGGGGAGCTGTTTTTT TRBV5-1 . TRBJ2-2 .
CASSESQGGSVSRLAKNIQYF TGCGCCAGCAGTGAGAGTCAGGGGGGCAGCGTCAGCCGTCTAGCCAAAAACATTCAGTACTTC TRBV10-1 . TRBJ2-4 .
CASIQRHQPQHF TGTGCCAGCATCCAACGGCATCAGCCCCAGCATTTT TRBV28 . TRBJ1-5 .
CASSIDQGGQPQHF TGTGCCAGTAGTATAGATCAAGGGGGCCAGCCCCAGCATTTT TRBV19 . TRBJ1-5 TRBD1
CASSVVIFTVDGTTLRGYTF TGTGCCAGCAGCGTAGTGATTTTCACCGTCGACGGGACAACCCTTCGAGGCTACACCTTC TRBV9 . TRBJ1-2 .
CASSLGAFKLEGDSPLHF TGTGCCAGCAGCTTAGGGGCGTTTAAGTTAGAGGGGGATTCACCCCTCCACTTT TRBV7-8 . TRBJ1-6 .
CASSEALLYWGTGNQPQHF TGTGCCAGCAGTGAAGCGCTTCTGTATTGGGGGACGGGCAATCAGCCCCAGCATTTT TRBV6-1 . TRBJ1-5 .
CASSLAGGHSRFF TGTGCCAGCAGCTTAGCGGGGGGCCACTCTAGGTTCTTC TRBV7-2 . TRBJ2-1 .
CAIGGGQNQPQHF TGTGCCATCGGAGGGGGACAGAATCAGCCCCAGCATTTT TRBV10-3 . TRBJ1-5 TRBD1
CASSPHASSNYNEQFF TGTGCCAGCAGCCCCCACGCTAGCTCCAACTACAATGAGCAGTTCTTC TRBV7-3 . TRBJ2-1 .
CASSPGLAGGSLRDEQFF TGTGCCAGCAGTCCGGGACTAGCGGGGGGGAGTTTAAGAGATGAGCAGTTCTTC TRBV6-2/TRBV6-3 few TRBJ2-1 TRBD2
CATRTGRNGYTF TGTGCCACCAGAACAGGGCGCAATGGCTACACCTTC TRBV12-3/TRBV12-4 . TRBJ1-2 .
CASSLVAGAVTDTQYF TGTGCCAGCAGCTTAGTCGCGGGGGCGGTCACAGATACGCAGTATTTT TRBV11-2 . TRBJ2-3 .
CASSGQGVNEKLFF TGTGCCAGCAGCGGACAGGGGGTCAATGAAAAACTGTTTTTT TRBV9 . TRBJ1-4 TRBD1
CASNIGTGVGYTF TGTGCCAGCAATATCGGGACAGGGGTAGGCTACACCTTC TRBV12-3/TRBV12-4 . TRBJ1-2 TRBD1
CASSQDGASQGDTQYF TGTGCCAGCAGCCAAGATGGGGCTAGCCAGGGGGATACGCAGTATTTT TRBV4-2 . TRBJ2-3 .
CATSDFLAGVTDTQYF TGTGCCACCAGTGATTTTCTAGCGGGGGTCACAGATACGCAGTATTTT TRBV24-1 . TRBJ2-3 TRBD2
CASSFPGLAGETQYF TGTGCCAGCAGTTTTCCAGGGCTAGCGGGTGAGACCCAGTACTTC TRBV28 . TRBJ2-5 TRBD2
CASSLSTNTEAFF TGTGCCAGTAGTCTGAGCACTAACACTGAAGCTTTCTTT TRBV19 . TRBJ1-1 .
CASSRKQGPYGYTF TGTGCCAGCAGCCGAAAACAGGGTCCCTATGGCTACACCTTC TRBV6-5 . TRBJ1-2 .
CASSFLLSFQETQYF TGTGCCAGCAGCTTCTTACTGAGCTTCCAAGAGACCCAGTACTTC TRBV5-5 . TRBJ2-5 .
CASRSAGGLYNEQFF TGCGCCAGCAGGTCAGCGGGGGGGCTCTACAATGAGCAGTTCTTC TRBV5-1 . TRBJ2-1 TRBD2
CSVGSGAYEQYF TGCAGCGTCGGCTCAGGGGCCTACGAGCAGTACTTC TRBV29-1 . TRBJ2-7 .
CASSLEGAREQYF TGCGCCAGCAGCTTGGAGGGGGCTCGGGAGCAGTACTTC TRBV5-1 . TRBJ2-7 TRBD1
CASSSRGQPQHF TGTGCCAGCAGTTCGAGAGGTCAGCCCCAGCATTTT TRBV12-3/TRBV12-4 . TRBJ1-5 .
CASALSLNTEAFF TGTGCCAGCGCGCTGTCCTTGAACACTGAAGCTTTCTTT TRBV7-8 . TRBJ1-1 .
CASSSTGVEQYF TGTGCCAGCAGCTCAACAGGGGTCGAGCAGTACTTC TRBV11-2 . TRBJ2-7 TRBD1
CASRQGAGTQYF TGTGCCAGCCGACAGGGGGCAGGGACCCAGTACTTC TRBV2 . TRBJ2-5 TRBD1
CARSLGPGRDLGGYTF TGTGCCAGAAGCTTGGGTCCAGGGAGGGATCTGGGCGGCTACACCTTC TRBV5-3 . TRBJ1-2 .
CASSLEAAPYGYTF TGTGCCAGCAGCTTGGAGGCAGCTCCCTATGGCTACACCTTC TRBV5-4 few TRBJ1-2 .
CATSRDPGGYNEQFF TGTGCCACCAGCAGAGATCCCGGGGGATACAATGAGCAGTTCTTC TRBV15 . TRBJ2-1 .